These T cell receptor beta chains were read from a single sample in a study of CD8+CD57+ T cells in acquired aplastic anemia. MiXCR was run by TCRdb on the reads, yielding one entry per CDR3 protein. The table records over 150,000 distinct CDR3 sequences, roughly 49% of them present only once. Sequences were obtained from sorted CD4+, CD8+, or CD8+CD57+ T cells (not recorded which) from PBMCs. Receptors were obtained from a human donor with aplastic anemia. Both conserved end residues are part of each CDR3. The D gene is left open where the match is weak. The size field is filled for only some rows; it gives once, few, many or a size class.

V gene	D gene	clone size	J gene	CDR3 protein	CDR3 DNA
TRBV6-2/TRBV6-3	TRBD1	many	TRBJ2-7	CASSYLGTGAYEQYF	TGTGCCAGCAGTTACCTTGGGACAGGGGCCTACGAGCAGTACTTC
TRBV10-3	TRBD1	NA	TRBJ1-2	CAISSGQAYGYTF	TGTGCCATCAGTTCGGGACAGGCCTATGGCTACACCTTC
TRBV5-1	NA	few	TRBJ1-2	CASSLVSGNDYGYTF	TGCGCCAGCAGCTTGGTGTCCGGAAACGATTATGGCTACACCTTC
TRBV18	NA	many	TRBJ2-7	CASSPSGPYEQYF	TGTGCCAGCTCACCTTCGGGGCCGTACGAGCAGTACTTC
TRBV2	TRBD1	once	TRBJ1-2	CASSMGRGKGYTF	TGTGCCAGCAGCATGGGCAGGGGGAAAGGCTACACCTTC
TRBV7-9	NA	few	TRBJ1-2	CASSERQAPDYGYTF	TGTGCCAGCAGCGAGAGACAGGCCCCAGACTATGGCTACACCTTC
TRBV11-1	TRBD2	NA	TRBJ2-3	CASSLWRGATDTQYF	TGTGCCAGCAGTCTGTGGCGGGGGGCCACAGATACGCAGTATTTT
TRBV2	NA	NA	TRBJ2-7	CASSSQSRLGEQYF	TGTGCCAGCAGTTCTCAGTCTCGGTTGGGGGAGCAGTACTTC
TRBV6-1	TRBD2	many	TRBJ2-1	CASSEIAGENNEQFF	TGTGCCAGCAGTGAAATAGCGGGGGAAAACAATGAGCAGTTCTTC
TRBV11-2	TRBD2	many	TRBJ2-1	CASSGAGEYNEQFF	TGTGCCAGCAGCGGAGCGGGGGAATACAATGAGCAGTTCTTC
TRBV2	NA	NA	TRBJ1-2	CAGSDSANYGYTF	TGTGCCGGCAGTGACTCCGCTAACTATGGCTACACCTTC
TRBV24-1	NA	few	TRBJ1-2	CATSDPDGGGGYTF	TGTGCCACCAGTGACCCCGACGGAGGGGGTGGCTACACCTTC
TRBV20-1	TRBD1	NA	TRBJ1-2	CSALTGAYGYTF	TGCAGTGCTCTGACAGGGGCCTATGGCTACACTTTC
TRBV5-4	NA	few	TRBJ1-6	CASSFGSSYNSPLHF	TGTGCCAGCAGCTTTGGGAGCTCCTATAATTCACCCCTCCACTTT
TRBV2	TRBD2	NA	TRBJ2-3	CASSGRAGGPDTQYF	TGTGCCAGCAGTGGTCGAGCGGGGGGGCCAGATACGCAGTATTTT
TRBV6-1	NA	NA	TRBJ2-5	CASSDPGETQYF	TGTGCCAGCAGTGACCCAGGAGAGACCCAGTACTTC
TRBV29-1	NA	NA	TRBJ1-5	CSVAWGVNQPQHF	TGCAGCGTTGCTTGGGGGGTCAATCAGCCCCAGCATTTT
TRBV2	NA	NA	TRBJ2-5	CASSEDLQETQYF	TGTGCCAGCAGTGAAGACCTACAAGAGACCCAGTACTTC
TRBV4-1	NA	NA	TRBJ1-1	CASSQVGAWGTEAFF	TGCGCCAGCAGCCAAGTCGGTGCTTGGGGGACTGAAGCTTTCTTT
TRBV6-4	TRBD1	NA	TRBJ2-3	CASSGDRGDTQYF	TGTGCCAGCAGTGGGGACAGGGGAGATACGCAGTATTTT
TRBV2	TRBD1	few	TRBJ1-1	CASSDYRGITEAFF	TGTGCCAGCAGTGATTACAGGGGGATCACTGAAGCTTTCTTT
TRBV2	NA	NA	TRBJ2-2	CASGGAGELFF	TGTGCCAGCGGAGGGGCCGGGGAGCTGTTTTTT
TRBV7-9	NA	many	TRBJ2-2	CASSPAQDTGELFF	TGTGCCAGCAGCCCAGCCCAAGACACCGGGGAGCTGTTTTTT
TRBV7-3	NA	NA	TRBJ2-7	CASGGIYEQYF	TGTGCCAGCGGGGGGATCTACGAGCAGTACTTC
TRBV7-9	NA	NA	TRBJ2-7	CASSLAAPAEQYF	TGTGCCAGCAGCTTAGCTGCGCCAGCCGAGCAGTACTTC
TRBV5-1	TRBD2	many	TRBJ2-1	CTSGGAGDNEQFF	TGCACTAGCGGGGGGGCCGGAGACAATGAGCAGTTCTTC
TRBV20-1	NA	NA	TRBJ1-1	CSARDVRQASAEAFF	TGCAGTGCTAGAGATGTCCGCCAGGCGAGCGCTGAAGCTTTCTTT
TRBV2	TRBD1	few	TRBJ1-1	CASWDRYTEAFF	TGTGCCAGCTGGGACAGGTACACTGAAGCTTTCTTT
TRBV4-1	NA	NA	TRBJ2-5	CASSQASGIGETQYF	TGCGCCAGCAGCCAAGCATCAGGAATAGGCGAGACCCAGTACTTC
TRBV7-8	NA	NA	TRBJ1-2	CASSLDRSNYGYTF	TGTGCCAGCAGCTTAGATAGGTCTAACTATGGCTACACCTTC
TRBV4-1	NA	NA	TRBJ1-1	CASSQEGGAFF	TGCGCCAGCAGCCAAGAGGGAGGAGCTTTCTTT
TRBV7-9	NA	many	TRBJ2-7	CASSPQGGARYEQYF	TGTGCCAGCAGCCCGCAGGGGGGGGCGCGGTACGAGCAGTACTTC
TRBV27	NA	many	TRBJ2-3	CASRKTDTQYF	TGTGCCAGCAGAAAGACAGATACGCAGTATTTT
TRBV3-1	NA	NA	TRBJ1-1	CASSQKVGRRSEAFF	TGTGCCAGCAGCCAAAAGGTTGGGCGGAGGAGTGAAGCTTTCTTT
TRBV20-1	TRBD2	NA	TRBJ2-5	CSARDRRAGRRETQYF	TGCAGTGCTAGAGATCGGCGAGCGGGAAGGCGAGAGACCCAGTACTTC
TRBV5-4	NA	once	TRBJ2-1	CASSLEGGNSYNEQFF	TGTGCCAGCAGCTTGGAGGGGGGGAACTCCTACAATGAGCAGTTCTTC
TRBV7-6	TRBD2	NA	TRBJ2-5	CASSFRLAMETQYF	TGTGCCAGCAGCTTTAGACTAGCGATGGAGACCCAGTACTTC
TRBV20-1	NA	NA	TRBJ2-3	CSARGGGTNTDTQYF	TGCAGTGCTAGAGGAGGGGGGACGAACACAGATACGCAGTATTTT
TRBV2	TRBD1	few	TRBJ1-6	CASKGAGGSSPLHF	TGTGCCAGCAAGGGGGCTGGGGGCAGTTCACCCCTCCACTTT
TRBV29-1	TRBD2	many	TRBJ2-7	CSVGPGLGPYEQYF	TGCAGCGTTGGTCCGGGACTAGGCCCCTACGAGCAGTACTTC
TRBV13	NA	many	TRBJ2-2	CASSSGRELFF	TGTGCCAGCAGTAGCGGCCGGGAGCTGTTTTTT
TRBV10-1	NA	NA	TRBJ2-1	CASSAGYEQFF	TGCGCCAGCAGTGCCGGGTATGAGCAGTTCTTC
TRBV2	TRBD1	NA	TRBJ2-5	CASSRDRGLQETQYF	TGTGCCAGCAGTCGGGACAGGGGACTTCAAGAGACCCAGTACTTC
TRBV3-1	TRBD2	many	TRBJ2-5	CASSRTSGGTRETQYF	TGTGCCAGCAGCCGAACTAGCGGGGGGACCCGGGAGACCCAGTACTTC
TRBV15	NA	few	TRBJ1-1	CATSFRGTAEAFF	TGTGCCACCAGCTTCCGAGGAACGGCTGAAGCTTTCTTT